Following are 28 T cell receptor beta chains from one sample sequenced in a study of T cells after yellow fever vaccination. TCRdb passed the 5' RACE reads through MiXCR, listing each CDR3 protein once. Altogether under 500,000 distinct CDR3 sequences are present, approximately 18% being singletons, with the ten largest covering 15% to 20%. Sequencing used PBMCs, obtained before the yellow fever booster vaccination. The receptors stem from a man aged 18 to 35 who received the YFV17D yellow fever vaccine.

This clonotype showed up just a few times. The chain employs TRBV7-3 and TRBJ2-2; D is perhaps TRBD1 (6 bases). Germline values: CDR1 SGHTA, CDR2 FQGTGA. CDR3 size: 17 residues. Deletions cut 1 base from V and 4 bases from J, with 16 bases between. Here the CDR3 DNA reads TGTGCCAGCAGCTTAAGGGCCCGGGACACGACCACCGGGGAGCTGTTTTTT. This encodes CASSLRARDTTTGELFF.

The chain carries TRBV2 and TRBJ2-1; 9 nucleotides align to TRBD1. CDR3 length: 14 residues. The germline V gene has CDR1 SNHLY and CDR2 FYNNEI. The ends lost 5 bases at V and 8 bases at J; junction bases unmatched: 7. As DNA, the CDR3 is TGTGCCAGCAGTTCCGGGACAGGGTTCTATGAGCAGTTCTTC. Translation gives CASSSGTGFYEQFF.

This clonotype was found a few times. The chain is built from TRBV4-2 and TRBJ2-1, with 12 nucleotides matching TRBD2. CDR3 length: 16 residues. Germline V lookup: CDR1 LGHNA, CDR2 YNFKEQ. V shed 0 bases and J 9 bases; nucleotides not matched to a gene: 6. The DNA for the CDR3 is TGTGCCAGCAGCCAAGAGACTAGCGGGGGTCTACTTGAGCAGTTCTTC. Protein product: CASSQETSGGLLEQFF.

The chain carries TRBV7-2 and TRBJ1-6; possibly TRBD1 for D (5 bases). CDR1 and CDR2 from the germline V gene are SGHTA and FQGNSA. The CDR3 totals 15 residues. With 4 bases removed from V and 8 bases from J, the gap between germline ends came to 15 bases. CDR3 protein: CASSSRAGRDSPLHF. The CDR3 DNA reads as TGTGCCAGCAGCTCCCGGGCAGGGAGGGATTCACCCCTCCACTTT.

This clonotype was seen more than once but under ten times. The chain joins TRBV28 to TRBJ1-2; D is possibly TRBD1 (6 bases). Trimming shortened V by 3 bases and J by 3 bases, and 14 bases separated the two germline ends. The CDR3 is 15 residues long. CDR1 and CDR2 from the germline V gene are MDHEN and SYDVKM. CDR3 residues: CASSFGQRPHYGYTF. In nucleotides, the CDR3 is TGTGCCAGCAGTTTTGGACAGCGACCCCACTATGGCTACACCTTC.

The V gene is TRBV9, the J gene TRBJ1-5; D unresolved. V lost 0 bases and J 5 bases, leaving 6 bases between the germline ends. Per germline, CDR1 SGDLS and CDR2 YYNGEE. The CDR3 length is 13 residues. CDR3 sequence: CASSVASDQPQHF. The CDR3 nucleotides are TGTGCCAGCAGCGTAGCCAGTGATCAGCCCCAGCATTTT.

The genes are TRBV5-5 and TRBJ2-1; 12 nucleotides agree with TRBD2. Germline CDR1 and CDR2: SGHKS and YYEKEE (reference sequence). This CDR3 has 16 amino acids. After removal of 1 base from V and 5 bases from J, the junction contained 4 bases not matched to a gene. The CDR3 here is CASSLRTSGVNNEQFF. The DNA of the CDR3 is TGTGCCAGCAGCTTGAGGACTAGCGGGGTAAACAATGAGCAGTTCTTC.

CDR3 DNA: TGCAGTGCTAGAGATCTATCGGGTTCGGGCTATGAGCAGTTCTTC. Protein: CSARDLSGSGYEQFF. The rearrangement joins TRBV20-1 to TRBJ2-1; D gene uncertain. Trimming took 0 bases from V and 8 from J, leaving 17 bases between them. CDR3 length: 15 amino acids. CDR1 and CDR2 (germline): DFQATT, SNEGSKA (reference sequence).

CDR3 sequence (DNA): TGTGCCAGCAGGAAAACTCCGGGACAGGGGTCTTCACCCCTCCACTTT. Protein product: CASRKTPGQGSSPLHF. V gene TRBV6-5 combines with J gene TRBJ1-6; 10 nucleotides agree with TRBD1. The CDR3 spans 16 residues. CDR1 and CDR2 (germline): MNHEY, SVGAGI. After removal of 6 bases from V and 9 bases from J, the junction contained 11 bases not matched to a gene.

The chain combines TRBV6-2 or TRBV6-3 with TRBJ1-4; D is unclear. The germline gives CDR1 MNHEY, CDR2 SVGEGT. The CDR3 has 14 amino acids. The V end was cut by 5 bases, the J end by 7 bases, with 14 bases between. The CDR3 here is CASSGGWAGEKLFF. CDR3 nucleotide sequence: TGTGCCAGCAGTGGAGGCTGGGCCGGTGAAAAACTGTTTTTT.

This clonotype was recorded a few times. V is TRBV6-1 and J is TRBJ2-2; D unclear. V lost 5 bases to trimming and J lost 2 bases, with 6 bases between them. This CDR3 spans 13 amino acids. Germline V gives CDR1 MNHNS, CDR2 SASEGT. CDR3 residues: CASSNTNTGELFF. The CDR3 coding sequence is TGTGCCAGCAGTAACACAAACACCGGGGAGCTGTTTTTT.

The V gene is TRBV2, the J gene TRBJ1-5; 7 positions match TRBD1. The germline CDR1 and CDR2 sequences are SNHLY and FYNNEI. The CDR3 is 15 residues long. Unmatched junction bases numbered 7, after V lost 5 bases and J lost 3 bases. CDR3 DNA: TGTGCCAGCAGTACCTTCGACAGGGACAATCAGCCCCAGCATTTT. This codes for CASSTFDRDNQPQHF.

This sequence joins TRBV5-1 and TRBJ2-1; D is unresolved. The CDR3 totals 13 residues. Germline CDR1 and CDR2: SGHRS and YFSETQ. The V and J ends lost 0 bases and 10 bases respectively, with 11 bases between them. The CDR3 sequence is CASSLDGFREQFF. CDR3 sequence (DNA): TGCGCCAGCAGCTTGGACGGGTTCAGGGAGCAGTTCTTC. Using reference TRBV5-1 and TRBJ2-1 for the parts outside the CDR3, the full variable domain is KAGVTQTPRYLIKTRGQQVTLSCSPISGHRSVSWYQQTPGQGLQFLFEYFSETQRNKGNFPGRFSGRQFSNSRSEMNVSTLELGDSALYLCASSLDGFREQFFGPGTRLTVL.

This clonotype has just a few counts. V usage is TRBV11-2 and J usage is TRBJ2-7; a weak D match, TRBD1 (6 bases). V lost 0 bases and J 2 bases, leaving 17 bases between the germline ends. Germline CDR1 and CDR2: SGHAT and FQNNGV. The CDR3 runs to 17 residues. The CDR3 region is CASSLDPGTSFPYEQYV. CDR3 DNA sequence: TGTGCCAGCAGCTTAGATCCCGGGACAAGCTTCCCCTACGAGCAGTACGTC.

This clonotype was detected only a few times. The rearrangement joins TRBV10-3 to TRBJ2-3; TRBD2 agrees at 8 bases. Trimming at V came to 8 bases and at J to 2 bases, leaving 3 bases not matched to a gene. This CDR3 has 13 amino acids. Looked up from germline, CDR1 is ENHRY and CDR2 is SYGVKD. The CDR3 DNA reads as TGTGCCATCCGACTAGCGACCACAGATACGCAGTATTTT. It translates to CAIRLATTDTQYF.

This clonotype was seen more than once but under ten times. CDR3 bases: TGTGCCAGCAGGCCCGGGACACACGATCCCGGCTACACCTTC. It encodes CASRPGTHDPGYTF. The V gene is TRBV12-3 or TRBV12-4, the J gene TRBJ1-2, with a possible D match to TRBD1 (6 bases). The CDR3 is 14 amino acids. Trimming removed 6 bases at V and 8 bases at J, with 19 bases between.

The CDR3 is CASSLLPPGRSPGNTIYF. The CDR3 coding sequence is TGTGCCAGCAGCTTATTACCCCCCGGAAGGTCTCCTGGAAACACCATATATTTT. The chain employs TRBV7-3 and TRBJ1-3, with D uncertain. The CDR3 has 18 amino acids. V lost 2 bases and J 2 bases, leaving 19 bases between the germline ends. CDR1 is SGHTA and CDR2 is FQGTGA in the germline V gene. The full variable domain, its missing parts supplied by reference TRBV7-3 and TRBJ1-3, is GAGVSQTPSNKVTEKGKYVELRCDPISGHTALYWYRQSLGQGPEFLIYFQGTGAADDSGLPNDRFFAVRPEGSVSTLKIQRTERGDSAVYLCASSLLPPGRSPGNTIYFGEGSWLTVV.

In this sample, this clonotype turned up a few times. The chain combines TRBV7-2 with TRBJ2-3; D gene unclear. This CDR3 is built from 12 residues. In germline, CDR1 is SGHTA, CDR2 FQGNSA. V shed 6 bases and J shed 5 bases, with 9 bases lying between them. The CDR3 DNA follows: TGTGCCAGCAGATTAACGGGAGATACGCAGTATTTT. Translation gives CASRLTGDTQYF.

This clonotype was recorded only once. A read error may explain this, as a much larger clone is one base away. The gene calls are TRBV20-1 and TRBJ1-1; D is perhaps TRBD1 (6 bases). The germline CDR1 and CDR2 sequences are DFQATT and SNEGSKA (reference sequence). The CDR3 has 14 amino acids. V was clipped by 1 base and J by 1 base, with 10 bases between them. The CDR3 region is CSARAGHQNTEAFF. In nucleotides, the CDR3 is TGCAGTGCTAGAGCGGGACACCAGAACACTGAAGCTTTCTTT.

The J gene is TRBJ1-4, the V gene TRBV7-8, with D possibly matching TRBD1 (5 bases). The CDR3 is made up of 19 amino acids. V gave up 1 base and J gave up 0 bases, with 18 bases separating them. Germline V lookup: CDR1 SGHVS, CDR2 FQNEAQ. The CDR3 loop is CASSLVTWDGRPTNEKLFF. The CDR3 region has the DNA TGTGCCAGCAGCTTAGTTACGTGGGACGGCCGCCCAACTAATGAAAAACTGTTTTTT.

Concerning this clonotype itself: This CDR3 fails to terminate in the conserved phenylalanine or tryptophan, so it likely reflects a read error. The rearrangement uses TRBV11-2 and TRBJ1-2; 9 positions match TRBD1. CDR1 is SGHAT, CDR2 FQNNGV, per germline. CDR3 length equals 17 residues. J lost 0 bases, V lost 1 base, and 6 bases had no gene match. Here the CDR3 reads CASSLAGYRGPNYGYTL. In DNA, the CDR3 is TGTGCCAGCAGCTTAGCGGGGTACAGGGGGCCTAACTATGGCTACACCCTC.

This clonotype has ten or more counts. The V call is TRBV15, the J call TRBJ2-2, with D possibly being TRBD1 (6 bases). From germline, CDR1 is LNHNV and CDR2 YYDKDF (reference sequence). The CDR3 loop spans 14 amino acids. V shed 0 bases and J shed 13 bases, with 15 bases lying between them. DNA of the CDR3: TGTGCCACCAGCAGAGATGTCGGGACAACAGCGCTGTTTTTT. Its translation: CATSRDVGTTALFF.

This clonotype occurred many times. The J gene is TRBJ2-6, the V gene TRBV6-1, with D possibly matching TRBD2 (5 bases). The germline CDR1 and CDR2 sequences are MNHNS and SASEGT. Trimming took off 2 bases at V and 0 bases at J, with 5 bases between the two ends. The CDR3 totals 15 residues. DNA of the CDR3: TGTGCCAGCAGTGAACGGGGCTCTGGGGCCAACGTCCTGACTTTC. Translating it yields CASSERGSGANVLTF.

This clonotype was recorded at least ten times. The chain links TRBV24-1 to TRBJ2-1; D ambiguous. V was trimmed by 3 bases and J by 8 bases, leaving 7 bases between them. Germline loops: CDR1 KGHDR, CDR2 SFDVKD. CDR3 length: 12 amino acids. In DNA, the CDR3 is TGTGCCACCAGTGATCTTAGGTATGAGCAGTTCTTC. Encoded protein: CATSDLRYEQFF.

The CDR3, as DNA: TGCAGCGTTGCGACAGGGGCCACTGAAGCTTTCTTT. This sequence encodes CSVATGATEAFF. This chain joins TRBV29-1 and TRBJ1-1, with 8 bases lining up with TRBD1. The germline V gene has CDR1 SQVTM and CDR2 ANQGSEA. J gave up 4 bases and V 4 bases, and 2 bases lay outside the gene matches. This CDR3 has 12 amino acids.

This clonotype was observed a handful of times. The chain uses TRBV6-5 and TRBJ2-3; D is uncertain. The V gene's germline CDR1 is MNHEY and CDR2 SVGAGI. The CDR3 covers 13 residues. The V end was cut by 7 bases, the J end by 6 bases, with 14 bases between. CDR3 nucleotides: TGTGCCAGCACTTCCCCAGGTTGGGATACGCAGTATTTT. Translated: CASTSPGWDTQYF.

This chain links TRBV6-5 with TRBJ2-1; D call uncertain. CDR1 is MNHEY and CDR2 is SVGAGI in the germline V gene. The CDR3 extends over 13 amino acids. V was cut by 4 bases and J by 5 bases, with 9 bases left in between. In nucleotides, the CDR3 is TGTGCCAGCAGTTCCCGCGAGGACAATGAGCAGTTCTTC. This sequence encodes CASSSREDNEQFF.

J is TRBJ1-2 and V is TRBV29-1; TRBD1 agrees at 8 bases. The CDR3 contains 13 residues. With 6 bases clipped from V and 4 bases from J, the junction kept 7 bases outside the gene matches. CDR1 and CDR2 (germline): SQVTM, ANQGSEA. CDR3 sequence reads: CSVTDRGGYGYTF. The CDR3 bases are TGCAGCGTCACCGACAGGGGCGGCTATGGCTACACCTTC.